Included here is one TCR beta chain sequence, with context. The antigen is not known. These data belong to a study of cytomegalovirus exposure and HLA in healthy donors. Study-level background: Later analysis reported that the roughly 120 validation repertoires shared the platform of the 650 to 700 first-cohort repertoires.

Study-wide results and limits: Reportedly, diagnosis of cytomegalovirus status by the classifier showed high specificity and sensitivity.

Deletions cut 0 bases from V and 7 bases from J, with 11 bases between. CDR3 length: 13 residues. The germline V gene encodes CDR1 SGHNT and CDR2 YYREEE (reference sequence). Libraries were prepared by immunoSEQ multiplex PCR; TCRdb keeps only in-frame clonotypes and omits some of them. The table lists about 130,000 clones, around 90% of them singletons. The sequencing input was PBMCs. This clonotype was obtained from a woman aged 25 to 39 in good health and CMV-seropositive. The chain joins TRBV5-4 to TRBJ2-7; a weak D match, TRBD2 (5 bases). CDR3 protein: CASSLGRREEQYF. The CDR3 DNA reads as TGTGCCAGCAGCTTGGGGAGGAGAGAAGAGCAGTACTTC. Full variable domain (missing parts from reference TRBV5-4 and TRBJ2-7): ETGVTQSPTHLIKTRGQQVTLRCSSQSGHNTVSWYQQALGQGPQFIFQYYREEENGRGNFPPRFSGLQFPNYSSELNVNALELDDSALYLCASSLGRREEQYFGPGTRLTVT.